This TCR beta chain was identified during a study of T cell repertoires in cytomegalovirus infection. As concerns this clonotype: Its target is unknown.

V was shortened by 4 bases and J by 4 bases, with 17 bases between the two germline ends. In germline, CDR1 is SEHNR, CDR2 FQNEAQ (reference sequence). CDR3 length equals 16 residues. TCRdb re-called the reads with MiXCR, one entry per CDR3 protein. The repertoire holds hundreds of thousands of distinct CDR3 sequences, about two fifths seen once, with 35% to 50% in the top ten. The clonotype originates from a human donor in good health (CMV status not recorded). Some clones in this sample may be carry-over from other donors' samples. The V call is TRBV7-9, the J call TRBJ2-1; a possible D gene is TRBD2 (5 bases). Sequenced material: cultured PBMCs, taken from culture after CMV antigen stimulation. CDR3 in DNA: TGTGCCAGCAGCTCCCGTGTTGGCCGCGGGTACAATGAGCAGTTCTTC. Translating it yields CASSSRVGRGYNEQFF.